A single sample gave rise to the 31 T cell receptor beta chains below, sequenced in a study of glioma-infiltrating T cells. Using RNA template, CDR3s of TCR alpha and beta were amplified with iRepertoire arm-PCR. Each CDR3 protein is one row after TCRdb ran MiXCR on the multiplex PCR reads. This sample has 300,000 to 450,000 distinct CDR3 sequences, with more than 35% found just once. Source material: glioma tissue, nonneoplastic brain tissue, or PBMCs (not recorded which). Receptors were obtained from a human donor with low-grade glioma or glioblastoma, undergoing nonglioma brain surgery, or in good health (not recorded which).

This sequence joins TRBV7-9 and TRBJ1-3; D gene ambiguous. The germline V and J ends were trimmed by 2 bases and 0 bases, with 8 bases remaining between them. From germline, CDR1 is SEHNR and CDR2 FQNEAQ (reference sequence). The CDR3 is 15 residues long. CDR3 coding DNA: TGTGCCAGCAGCTTACGAGGAGGCTCTGGAAACACCATATATTTT. Protein: CASSLRGGSGNTIYF.

V and J are TRBV5-4 and TRBJ1-6; no clear D gene. Deletions cut 0 bases from V and 6 bases from J, with 13 bases between. The CDR3 sequence is 16 residues long. Per the germline V gene, CDR1 is SGHNT and CDR2 is YYREEE (reference sequence). CDR3 sequence reads: CASSLAQTRSNSPLHF. DNA for the CDR3: TGTGCCAGCAGCTTGGCCCAGACACGCAGTAATTCACCCCTCCACTTT.

The chain joins TRBV4-2 to TRBJ2-1; D may be TRBD1 (6 bases). Germline CDR1 is LGHNA and CDR2 is YNFKEQ. Trimming removed 0 bases from V and 6 bases from J, with 9 bases in between. This CDR3 contains 14 residues. CDR3 protein: CASSQESGVNEQFF. Written as DNA, the CDR3 is TGTGCCAGCAGCCAAGAGTCAGGGGTCAATGAGCAGTTCTTC.

This clonotype was recorded at least ten times. The chain combines TRBV28 with TRBJ1-1; D uncertain. The CDR3 contains 11 residues. V dropped 3 bases and J dropped 5 bases, with 4 bases sitting between them. Germline V gives CDR1 MDHEN, CDR2 SYDVKM. The CDR3 protein is CASSFGTEAFF. In nucleotides, the CDR3 is TGTGCCAGCAGTTTCGGTACTGAAGCTTTCTTT.

In regard to this clonotype: This may stem from a read error, because a much larger clone lies one nucleotide away. This chain connects TRBV20-1 to TRBJ1-1; 7 nucleotides agree with TRBD1. Trimming cost V 6 bases and J 4 bases; bases outside gene matches: 8. Germline lookup yields CDR1 DFQATT and CDR2 SNEGSKA (reference sequence). CDR3 length: 13 residues. The CDR3 region has the DNA TGCAGTGCCAGCACAGGGGACGGCACTGAAGCTTTCTTT. It translates to CSASTGDGTEAFF.

This sequence joins TRBV6-4 and TRBJ2-3, with 7 bases fitting TRBD1. Trimming cost V 10 bases and J 2 bases; bases outside gene matches: 21. Germline-derived CDR1 and CDR2 are MRHNA and SNTAGT. The CDR3 runs 18 residues. CDR3 sequence: CATQGVPGQIETTDTQYF. The CDR3 DNA reads as TGTGCCACCCAAGGTGTACCGGGACAGATAGAAACCACAGATACGCAGTATTTT.

This clonotype was observed many times. The chain has TRBV28 and TRBJ2-5; D gene unclear. Per germline, CDR1 MDHEN and CDR2 SYDVKM. Trimming removed 0 bases at V and 1 base at J, with 15 bases between. The CDR3 runs 17 residues. The CDR3 protein is CASSLWLVAASQETQYF. The CDR3 DNA is TGTGCCAGCAGTTTATGGCTGGTGGCAGCCTCCCAAGAGACCCAGTACTTC.

About this clonotype itself: Being one base from a much bigger clone, this may be a read error. The chain carries TRBV6-6 and TRBJ1-5; possible D gene TRBD1, 6 bases. Germline V lookup: CDR1 MNHNY, CDR2 SVGAGI (reference sequence). CDR3 length: 15 amino acids. The CDR3 nucleotides are TGTGCCGGCAGTTGGCGCACCACAGGGAATCAGCCCCAGCATTTT. Amino acid sequence: CAGSWRTTGNQPQHF.

The rearrangement uses TRBV6-1 and TRBJ2-7, with 11 positions matching TRBD2. The J segment lost 4 bases and the V segment lost 3 bases, leaving 8 bases of the junction unmatched. The CDR3 contains 16 residues. CDR1 MNHNS and CDR2 SASEGT come from the germline V gene. CDR3 nucleotide sequence: TGTGCCAGCAGTGACGGCCTAGCGGGAGGTTCTTACGAGCAGTACTTC. As protein: CASSDGLAGGSYEQYF.

This clonotype appeared many times. The chain is built from TRBV20-1 and TRBJ1-2; D not certain. The length of the CDR3 is 12 residues. V was shortened by 4 bases and J by 4 bases, with 10 bases between the two germline ends. CDR1 DFQATT and CDR2 SNEGSKA come from the germline V gene (reference sequence). CDR3 protein: CSAKIQTYGYTF. In DNA form, the CDR3 reads TGCAGTGCTAAGATCCAGACCTATGGCTACACCTTC.

V gene TRBV6-2 or TRBV6-3 combines with J gene TRBJ2-3; 14 bases align to TRBD2. The CDR3 runs 18 residues. Trimming cost V 2 bases and J 5 bases; bases outside gene matches: 9. Germline CDR1 is MNHEY and CDR2 is SVGEGT. CDR3 sequence: CASSYAQGTSGRVDTQYF. The CDR3 DNA reads as TGTGCCAGCAGTTACGCCCAGGGGACTAGCGGGAGAGTAGATACGCAGTATTTT.

V usage is TRBV7-2 and J usage is TRBJ2-7; possible D gene TRBD2, 6 bases. This CDR3 region has 12 residues. The germline V and J ends were trimmed by 6 bases and 2 bases, with 8 bases remaining between them. Germline CDR1 is SGHTA and CDR2 is FQGNSA. The CDR3 loop is CASRRGTYEQYV. Written as DNA, the CDR3 is TGTGCCAGCAGGCGGGGAACCTACGAGCAGTACGTC.

J is TRBJ1-6 and V is TRBV27; 8 bases match TRBD1. The V segment lost 6 bases and the J segment 6 bases; nucleotides outside the gene matches: 10. The V gene's germline CDR1 is MNHEY and CDR2 SMNVEV (reference sequence). This CDR3 has 16 residues. The CDR3 loop reads CASSATGEWGNSPLHF. The CDR3 DNA reads as TGTGCCAGCAGCGCGACAGGGGAGTGGGGTAATTCACCCCTCCACTTT.

This clonotype occurred a few times. The V and J genes are TRBV10-2 and TRBJ2-7, with 7 bases identical to TRBD2. The germline CDR1 and CDR2 sequences are WSHSY and SAAADI. With 8 bases clipped from V and 2 bases from J, the junction kept 6 bases outside the gene matches. The CDR3 is 13 amino acids. CDR3 loop: CASGRDYTYEQYF. In nucleotides, the CDR3 is TGCGCCAGCGGCCGGGACTACACCTACGAGCAGTACTTC.

This clonotype was counted ten times or more. This rearrangement joins TRBV6-1 to TRBJ2-3; TRBD2 matches at 8 bases. Looked up from germline, CDR1 is MNHNS and CDR2 is SASEGT. The V gene end was trimmed by 6 bases and the J gene end by 4 bases; junction bases not matched to a gene: 9. The CDR3 runs 15 residues. This CDR3 reads CASRVLAGTPDTQYF. CDR3 nucleotides: TGTGCCAGCAGGGTGTTAGCGGGAACCCCAGATACGCAGTATTTT.

Points on this clonotype: This clone may be a read error of a much larger clone one base away. CDR3 sequence reads: CASVADGGTEAFF. The DNA for the CDR3 is TGTGCCAGCGTCGCCGACGGGGGCACTGAAGCTTTCTTT. This chain joins TRBV27 and TRBJ1-1; tentatively, D is TRBD1 (5 bases). The germline V gene has CDR1 MNHEY and CDR2 SMNVEV (reference sequence). V gave up 8 bases and J gave up 4 bases, with 14 bases separating them. The CDR3 totals 13 residues.

As for this clonotype: Possible read error: a much larger clone is one base away. The V and J genes are TRBV28 and TRBJ1-1; 7 bases are a match to TRBD1. Germline loops: CDR1 MDHEN, CDR2 SYDVKM. The length of the CDR3 is 14 residues. CDR3 DNA: TGTGCCAGCAGTTTAGGACAGGAGAACACTAAAGCTTTCTTT. Its protein product is CASSLGQENTKAFF.

This clonotype has only one observation. The CDR3 sequence: CASSVQAGNPTDTQYF. The CDR3 DNA reads as TGTGCCAGCAGCGTACAGGCTGGAAACCCCACAGATACGCAGTATTTT. The chain uses TRBV27 and TRBJ2-3, with D possibly TRBD1 on 5 matching bases. V gave up 6 bases and J gave up 2 bases, with 18 bases separating them. The CDR3 is made up of 16 amino acids. Per the germline V gene, CDR1 is MNHEY and CDR2 is SMNVEV (reference sequence).

J is TRBJ1-2 and V is TRBV7-9, with TRBD1 matching over 10 bases. The CDR3 totals 14 residues. Trimming took 5 bases from V and 6 from J; bases not matched to a gene: 6. Germline CDR1 is SEHNR and CDR2 is FQNEAQ (reference sequence). Here the CDR3 reads CASSPTGGGDGYTF. The CDR3, as DNA: TGTGCCAGCAGCCCGACAGGGGGCGGTGATGGCTACACCTTC.

J is TRBJ2-7 and V is TRBV7-2; D is possibly TRBD2 (5 bases). The CDR3 spans 13 residues. Germline V gives CDR1 SGHTA, CDR2 FQGNSA. Trimming took off 1 base at V and 3 bases at J, with 7 bases between the two ends. CDR3 region: CASSLERSYEQYF. The CDR3, as DNA: TGTGCCAGCAGCTTAGAGCGGAGCTACGAGCAGTACTTC.

The chain combines TRBV20-1 with TRBJ2-3; tentatively, D is TRBD2 (5 bases). The CDR3 runs to 17 residues. CDR1 and CDR2 (germline): DFQATT, SNEGSKA (reference sequence). Trimming cost V 0 bases and J 1 base, with 17 bases left between them. CDR3 amino acids: CSARDPRGRGRTDTQYF. Here the CDR3 DNA reads TGCAGTGCTAGAGATCCTAGAGGGAGAGGGCGCACAGATACGCAGTATTTT.

This clonotype was observed at least ten times. This chain joins TRBV6-1 and TRBJ2-1; D is perhaps TRBD1 (6 bases). This CDR3 has 15 amino acids. CDR1 and CDR2 (germline): MNHNS, SASEGT. V was shortened by 6 bases and J by 3 bases, with 15 bases between the two germline ends. The chain's CDR3 is CASRIRTANYNEQFF. The CDR3 region has the DNA TGTGCCAGCAGGATAAGGACAGCTAACTACAATGAGCAGTTCTTC.

As regards this clonotype: This sequence may be a read error, since a much larger clone differs from it by one base. The chain has TRBV20-1 and TRBJ1-5, with TRBD1 matching over 8 bases. CDR3 length: 12 residues. The germline gives CDR1 DFQATT, CDR2 SNEGSKA (reference sequence). This CDR3 reads CSARGRHQPKHF. The CDR3 DNA follows: TGCAGTGCCAGGGGGCGGCATCAGCCCAAGCATTTT.

This clonotype was counted once. The V gene is TRBV7-2, the J gene TRBJ1-1; D may be TRBD1 (5 bases). The CDR3 spans 14 residues. Between the trimmed V and J ends, which lost 4 bases and 5 bases, there was a span of 14 bases. Germline CDR1 is SGHTA and CDR2 is FQGNSA. The CDR3 protein is CASSSPVGVTEAFF. The DNA of the CDR3 is TGTGCCAGCAGCTCGCCTGTGGGGGTGACTGAAGCTTTCTTT.

The table lists this clonotype with a few counts. The chain joins TRBV10-2 to TRBJ2-7; 8 nucleotides match TRBD2. After removal of 6 bases from V and 0 bases from J, the junction contained 10 bases not matched to a gene. This CDR3 has 16 residues. CDR1 is WSHSY, CDR2 SAAADI, per germline. The CDR3 DNA is TGCGCCAGCAGGGAGCAACTAGCGGCCAGCTCCTACGAGCAGTACTTC. Translating it yields CASREQLAASSYEQYF.

In its sample, this clonotype was seen many times. CDR3 sequence: CASSYSITSGPTDTQYF. DNA of the CDR3: TGTGCCAGCAGTTACTCGATAACTAGCGGGCCCACAGATACGCAGTATTTT. The chain combines TRBV6-6 with TRBJ2-3; 9 nucleotides line up with TRBD2. The germline CDR1 and CDR2 sequences are MNHNY and SVGAGI (reference sequence). This CDR3 is built from 17 residues. V shed 0 bases and J 2 bases; nucleotides not matched to a gene: 6.

The chain uses TRBV11-2 and TRBJ2-1, with TRBD1 matching 7 bases. The J segment lost 8 bases and the V segment lost 5 bases, leaving 6 bases of the junction unmatched. This CDR3 contains 13 residues. Looked up from germline, CDR1 is SGHAT and CDR2 is FQNNGV. CDR3 nucleotides: TGTGCCAGCAGCCAAAACAGGGGCCATGAGCAGTTCTTC. Translating gives CASSQNRGHEQFF.

A remark on this clonotype: This is likely a read error, given that the CDR3 carries no conserved phenylalanine or tryptophan at its end. The chain employs TRBV10-3 and TRBJ1-2; 7 bases match TRBD1. Germline values: CDR1 ENHRY, CDR2 SYGVKD. Trimming cost V 6 bases and J 7 bases; bases outside gene matches: 5. CDR3 size: 12 residues. In DNA form, the CDR3 reads TGTGCCATCAGGACAGGGACCGGTGGCTACACCCTC. Its protein product is CAIRTGTGGYTL.

This clonotype was seen ten or more times. This chain uses TRBV25-1 with TRBJ2-2; 8 bases agree with TRBD1. There are 16 residues in the CDR3. V trimming: 5 bases; J trimming: 5 bases; junction bases outside the gene matches: 10. Germline V gene data show CDR1 as MGHDK and CDR2 as SYGVNS. This CDR3 is CASSPVDGTGTGELFF. The CDR3 nucleotides are TGTGCCAGCAGTCCCGTCGATGGGACAGGTACCGGGGAGCTGTTTTTT.

V and J are TRBV6-5 and TRBJ1-1, with D uncertain. The length of the CDR3 is 16 residues. In germline, CDR1 is MNHEY, CDR2 SVGAGI. The V end lost 5 bases, the J end lost 12 bases, and 28 bases lay between the germline ends. The CDR3 DNA sequence: TGTGCCAGCAGTCTACAACACCCGACGGCCAGGACCGAACCTTTCTTT. It translates to CASSLQHPTARTEPFF.

The rearrangement joins TRBV19 to TRBJ1-5; the D gene is possibly TRBD1 (6 bases). This CDR3 has 15 amino acids. Germline CDR1 LNHDA, CDR2 SQIVND (reference sequence). Trimming shortened V by 7 bases and J by 4 bases, and 17 bases separated the two germline ends. CDR3 DNA sequence: TGTGCCAGTACCCCCCCCAGGGGAGGGAATCAGCCCCAGCATTTT. Protein product: CASTPPRGGNQPQHF.